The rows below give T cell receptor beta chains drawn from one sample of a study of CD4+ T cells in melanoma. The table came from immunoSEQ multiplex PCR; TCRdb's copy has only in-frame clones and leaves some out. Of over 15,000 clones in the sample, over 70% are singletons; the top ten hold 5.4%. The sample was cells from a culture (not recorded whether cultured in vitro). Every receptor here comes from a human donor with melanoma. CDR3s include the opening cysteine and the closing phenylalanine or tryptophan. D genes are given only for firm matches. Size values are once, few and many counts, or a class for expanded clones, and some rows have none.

DNA: TGCGCCAGCAGCTTGGAGACAGCACTCTCTGGAAACACCATATATTTT
CDR3: CASSLETALSGNTIYF
V: TRBV5-1
size: -
J: TRBJ1-3
D: -

DNA: TGTGCCAGCAGCTTGAACCTCTATGGCTACACCTTC
CDR3: CASSLNLYGYTF
V: TRBV5-5
size: few
J: TRBJ1-2
D: -

DNA: TGCGCCAGCAGCTTGGAAGGGCTACTGGATGAGCAGTTCTTC
CDR3: CASSLEGLLDEQFF
V: TRBV5-1
size: -
J: TRBJ2-1
D: -

DNA: TGTGCCAGCAGCTCGGGACAGGGGACGGGAGGCTACACCTTC
CDR3: CASSSGQGTGGYTF
V: TRBV7-3
size: -
J: TRBJ1-2
D: TRBD1

DNA: TGTGCCAGCAGCGTAGGTAGGAAAGAGACCCAGTACTTC
CDR3: CASSVGRKETQYF
V: TRBV9
size: -
J: TRBJ2-5
D: -

DNA: TGCAGTGCTAGAGTTAACACTGAAGCTTTCTTT
CDR3: CSARVNTEAFF
V: TRBV20-1
size: -
J: TRBJ1-1
D: -

DNA: TGCGCCAGCAGCCAAGGTCCTAGCGGGCCGAACACCGGGGAGCTGTTTTTT
CDR3: CASSQGPSGPNTGELFF
V: TRBV4-1
size: -
J: TRBJ2-2
D: TRBD2

DNA: TGTGCCAGCAGCTTAGGGGGGTCGGGCACTGAAGCTTTCTTT
CDR3: CASSLGGSGTEAFF
V: TRBV7-2
size: -
J: TRBJ1-1
D: -

DNA: TGTGCCAGCAGCAAAGCCGGGCAGGGGTCATACTACGAGCAGTACTTC
CDR3: CASSKAGQGSYYEQYF
V: TRBV21-1
size: few
J: TRBJ2-7
D: -

DNA: TGTGCCAGCAGCGTGTCTAGCGTAGATACGCAGTATTTT
CDR3: CASSVSSVDTQYF
V: TRBV7-3
size: -
J: TRBJ2-3
D: -

DNA: TGTGCCAGCAGTTACGTTCGAACTGGGGCCAACGTCCTGACTTTC
CDR3: CASSYVRTGANVLTF
V: TRBV27
size: -
J: TRBJ2-6
D: -

DNA: TGTGCCTGGAGTCCTAGCGGGGCGTACGAGCAGTACTTC
CDR3: CAWSPSGAYEQYF
V: TRBV30
size: -
J: TRBJ2-7
D: TRBD2